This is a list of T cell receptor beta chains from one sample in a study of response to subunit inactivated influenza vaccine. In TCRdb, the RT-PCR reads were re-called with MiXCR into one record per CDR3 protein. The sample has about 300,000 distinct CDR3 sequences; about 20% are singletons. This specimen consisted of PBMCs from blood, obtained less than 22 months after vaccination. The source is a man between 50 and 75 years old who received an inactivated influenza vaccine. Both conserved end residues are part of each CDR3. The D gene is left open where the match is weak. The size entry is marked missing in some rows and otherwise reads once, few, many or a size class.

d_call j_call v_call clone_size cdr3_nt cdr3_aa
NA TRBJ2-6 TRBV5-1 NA TGCGCCAGCAGCTTGGGGTCTGGGGCCAACGTCCTGACTTTC CASSLGSGANVLTF
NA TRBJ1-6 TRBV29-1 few TGCAGCGTTGGGACGGGTAATTCACCCCTCCACTTT CSVGTGNSPLHF
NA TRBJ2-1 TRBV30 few TGTGCCTTGGGTGGCTACAATGAGCAGTTCTTC CALGGYNEQFF
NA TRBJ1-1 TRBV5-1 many TGCGCCAGCAGCACGGGGGCAGGCTTAGTCACTGAAGCTTTCTTT CASSTGAGLVTEAFF
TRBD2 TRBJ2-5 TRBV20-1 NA TGCAGTGCTAGGGGTAGCGGGGGGGCCGGGACCCAGTACTTC CSARGSGGAGTQYF
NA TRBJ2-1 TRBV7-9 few TGTGCCAGCAGCTTACAGCAGGGGGGGCTCTACAATGAGCAGTTCTTC CASSLQQGGLYNEQFF
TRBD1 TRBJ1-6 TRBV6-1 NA TGTGCCAGCAGCAAAAGGGAGACAGGGCTTTCCCCCCTCCACTTT CASSKRETGLSPLHF
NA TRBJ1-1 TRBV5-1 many TGCGCCAGCAGCTTGGCCCCGGGAAACACTGAAGCTTTCTTT CASSLAPGNTEAFF
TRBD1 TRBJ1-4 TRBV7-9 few TGTGCCAGCAGCCGGACAGGGCTGGCGAGCGAAAAACTGTTTTTT CASSRTGLASEKLFF
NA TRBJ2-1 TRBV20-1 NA TGCAGTGCTAGTACCCGACAGCCCCCTTGGGATGAGCAGTTCTTC CSASTRQPPWDEQFF
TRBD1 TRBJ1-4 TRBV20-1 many TGCAGTGTGGGACAGGGGATTGATGAAAAACTGTTTTTT CSVGQGIDEKLFF
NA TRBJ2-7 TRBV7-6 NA TGTGCCAGCAGCTGGTCCAACTCCTACGAGCAGTACTTC CASSWSNSYEQYF
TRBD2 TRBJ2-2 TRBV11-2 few TGTGCCAGCAGCTTAACACGACTAGCGGGGGGAATCACCGGGGAGCTGTTTTTT CASSLTRLAGGITGELFF
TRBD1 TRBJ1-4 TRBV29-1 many TGCAGCGTTGTAGGGCCCCACAGGGGGGGTGAAAAACTGTTTTTT CSVVGPHRGGEKLFF
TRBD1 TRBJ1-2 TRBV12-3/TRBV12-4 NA TGTGCCAGCAGAAAGACAGGGACCTATGGCTACACCTTC CASRKTGTYGYTF
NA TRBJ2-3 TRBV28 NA TGTGCCAGCAGTTTTCCCGTGGACCCCAGCACAGATACGCAGTATTTT CASSFPVDPSTDTQYF